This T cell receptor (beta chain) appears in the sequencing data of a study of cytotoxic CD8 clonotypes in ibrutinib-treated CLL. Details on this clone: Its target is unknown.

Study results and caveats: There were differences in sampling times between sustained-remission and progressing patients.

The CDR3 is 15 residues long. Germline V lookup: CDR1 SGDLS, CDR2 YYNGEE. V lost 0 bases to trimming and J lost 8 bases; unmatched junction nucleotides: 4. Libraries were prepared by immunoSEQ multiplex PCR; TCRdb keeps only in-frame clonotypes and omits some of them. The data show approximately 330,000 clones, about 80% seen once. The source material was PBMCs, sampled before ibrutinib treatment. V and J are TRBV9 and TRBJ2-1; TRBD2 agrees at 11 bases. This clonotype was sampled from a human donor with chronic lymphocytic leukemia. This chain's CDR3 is CASSVELAGVDEQFF. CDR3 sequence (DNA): TGTGCCAGCAGCGTAGAACTAGCGGGAGTTGATGAGCAGTTCTTC.